A selection of T cell receptor beta chains follows, all from one sample in a study of vaccination effects on CD4 cells after COVID-19. Here immunoSEQ multiplex PCR was the method, and the copy in TCRdb shows in-frame clones only, minus some. The sample has under 50,000 clones, around four fifths seen once. Their recognized antigens are unknown. The sample here was CD4+ T cells from PBMCs cultured with HCoV-NL63 spike peptides, taken after COVID-19 vaccination. The receptors were gathered from a human donor who received a COVID-19 vaccine. Some clones in this sample may be carry-over from other donors' samples. The CDR3 runs from the conserved cysteine through the conserved F or W. Fields, in order: V gene, J gene, D gene, clone size, CDR3 DNA, CDR3 protein. A D gene is named only where the DNA matches it firmly. Rows give clone size only sometimes, using once, few, many, or a class for an expanded clone.

V: TRBV29-1
J: TRBJ1-3
D: .
size: .
DNA: TGCAGCGTTGTATCTCGGACGGGAAACTCTGGAAACACCATATATTTT
CDR3: CSVVSRTGNSGNTIYF

V: TRBV23-1
J: TRBJ2-2
D: .
size: medium-sized
DNA: TGCGCCCGACAAGGAATGAACACCGGGGAGCTGTTTTTT
CDR3: CARQGMNTGELFF

V: TRBV30
J: TRBJ1-3
D: .
size: few
DNA: TGTGCCTGGAAAACAGGAGGGACGTCGAGCTCTGGAAACACCATATATTTT
CDR3: CAWKTGGTSSSGNTIYF

V: TRBV27
J: TRBJ1-5
D: TRBD1
size: .
DNA: TGTGCCAGCAGGCAACAGGGGGCCACTAGTCTTAATCAGCCCCAGCATTTT
CDR3: CASRQQGATSLNQPQHF

V: TRBV27
J: TRBJ2-1
D: TRBD1
size: .
DNA: TGTGCCAGCAGTTCTCTGGGACAGGGGTTAAATGAGCAGTTCTTC
CDR3: CASSSLGQGLNEQFF

V: TRBV7-3
J: TRBJ1-1
D: .
size: .
DNA: TGTGCCAGCAGCTCGGACGGGAACACTGAAGCTTTCTTT
CDR3: CASSSDGNTEAFF

V: TRBV7-8
J: TRBJ2-2
D: TRBD2
size: .
DNA: TGTGCCAGCAGCCACCTTAGCGGGTCCCTGTTTTTT
CDR3: CASSHLSGSLFF

V: TRBV24-1
J: TRBJ2-5
D: .
size: .
DNA: TGTGCCACCAGTGATCCGAGGACTCAAGAGACCCAGTACTTC
CDR3: CATSDPRTQETQYF

V: TRBV19
J: TRBJ2-5
D: TRBD1
size: .
DNA: TGTGCCAGTAGTATACAGGGGGAAGAGACCCAGTACTTC
CDR3: CASSIQGEETQYF

V: TRBV18
J: TRBJ2-5
D: .
size: .
DNA: TGTGCCAGCTCACCGGGAGAGACCCAGTACTTC
CDR3: CASSPGETQYF

V: TRBV18
J: TRBJ1-5
D: .
size: .
DNA: TGTGCCAGCTCACCACCGGAAAGGGTTAATCAGCCCCAGCATTTT
CDR3: CASSPPERVNQPQHF

V: TRBV18
J: TRBJ1-3
D: .
size: .
DNA: TGTGCCAGCTCACCATGGGGGCATGGGTCCTCTGGAAACACCATATATTTT
CDR3: CASSPWGHGSSGNTIYF

V: TRBV19
J: TRBJ1-5
D: TRBD1
size: few
DNA: TGTGCCAGTAACCGACAGGGGGCGGGCGGCAATCAGCCCCAGCATTTT
CDR3: CASNRQGAGGNQPQHF

V: TRBV7-2
J: TRBJ1-1
D: TRBD1
size: .
DNA: TGTGCCAGCAGCTTAGCAACGGACAGGGAAAACACTGAAGCTTTCTTT
CDR3: CASSLATDRENTEAFF

V: TRBV6-6
J: TRBJ2-1
D: TRBD2
size: .
DNA: TGTGCCAGCAGGACTAGCGGGGTATACAATGAGCAGTTCTTC
CDR3: CASRTSGVYNEQFF

V: TRBV7-3
J: TRBJ2-3
D: .
size: .
DNA: TGTGCCAGCAGCCCATACGTGGGAGCAGATACGCAGTATTTT
CDR3: CASSPYVGADTQYF

V: TRBV18
J: TRBJ2-5
D: .
size: .
DNA: TGTGCCAGCTCACCAGTCGGACAAGAGACCCAGTACTTC
CDR3: CASSPVGQETQYF

V: TRBV7-3
J: TRBJ1-6
D: .
size: .
DNA: TGTGCCAGCAGCTTAAGTCCAGGTTCACCCCTCCACTTT
CDR3: CASSLSPGSPLHF